This TCR beta chain was identified in a study of lymphopenia after photon versus proton radiotherapy. General study results and limits: Photon-treated patients lost naive T cells and TCR diversity; proton-treated stayed stable. In patients who died, overall survival fell as post-nadir TCR diversity dropped more. Post-nadir diversity loss with photons came from oligoclonal expansion, particularly CD8+ Temra cells.

The table came from immunoSEQ multiplex PCR; TCRdb's copy has only in-frame clones and leaves some out. The sample yields 20,000 or so clones, 80% to 90% seen once. In regard to this clone: Its specificity is unknown.

The germline V gene has CDR1 MNHEY and CDR2 SMNVEV (reference sequence). CDR3 length equals 13 residues. Trimming left V 5 bases short and J 6 bases short, with 13 bases between. The chain employs TRBV27 and TRBJ1-1; D is uncertain. Specimen: peripheral blood, collected from a patient treated with photon-based radiotherapy. The clonotype originates from a woman between 50 and 59 years old with pancreatic cancer. In DNA form, the CDR3 reads TGTGCCAGCAGTATACCCCGGAGAGCTGAAGCTTTCTTT. Its protein is CASSIPRRAEAFF.